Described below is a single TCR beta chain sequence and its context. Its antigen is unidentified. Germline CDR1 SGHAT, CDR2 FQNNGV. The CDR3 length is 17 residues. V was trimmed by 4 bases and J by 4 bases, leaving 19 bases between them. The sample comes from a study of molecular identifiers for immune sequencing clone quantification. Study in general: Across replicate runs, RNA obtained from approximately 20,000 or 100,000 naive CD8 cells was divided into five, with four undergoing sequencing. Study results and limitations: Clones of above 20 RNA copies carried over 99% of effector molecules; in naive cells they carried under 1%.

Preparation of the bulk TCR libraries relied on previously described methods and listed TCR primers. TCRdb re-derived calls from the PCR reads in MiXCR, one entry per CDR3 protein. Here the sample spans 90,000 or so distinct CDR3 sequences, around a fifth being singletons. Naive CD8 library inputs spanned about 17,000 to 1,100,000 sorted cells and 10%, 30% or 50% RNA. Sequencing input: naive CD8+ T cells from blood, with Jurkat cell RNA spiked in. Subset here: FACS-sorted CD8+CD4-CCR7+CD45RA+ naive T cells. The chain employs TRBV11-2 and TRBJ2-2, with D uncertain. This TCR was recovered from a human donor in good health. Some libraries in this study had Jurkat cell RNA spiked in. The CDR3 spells CASSSPPLSRSTGELFF. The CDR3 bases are TGTGCCAGCAGCTCCCCCCCCCTTAGCAGGAGCACCGGGGAGCTGTTTTTT.